What follows describes a single T cell receptor beta chain. Per the original methods: Reference gene primer amplification gave estimated nucleated cell counts. Using immunoSEQ multiplex PCR, the repertoire was profiled, and TCRdb retains in-frame clones only, with some absent. From that table come the V and J calls and clone size; the DNA was used to work out D and trimming. The sample shows 200,000 or so clones, around 80% of them seen only once. This sample was taken from a study of blood T cell repertoires in COVID-19. On the study more broadly: The cDNA or gDNA used as material had been derived from T cells, B-cell-depleted T cells, or PBMCs.

The germline V gene encodes CDR1 ENHRY and CDR2 SYGVKD. The CDR3 extends over 15 amino acids. Unmatched junction bases numbered 7, after V lost 6 bases and J lost 4 bases. What was sequenced was peripheral blood. V and J are TRBV10-3 and TRBJ1-3, with 9 bases lining up with TRBD1. The sequence came from a woman aged 65 to 85 with acute or convalescent COVID-19. The chain's CDR3 is CAISLGTGRGNTIYF. CDR3 bases: TGTGCCATCAGCCTCGGGACAGGGAGAGGAAACACCATATATTTT.